Following are 18 T cell receptor beta chains from one sample sequenced in a study of response to subunit inactivated influenza vaccine. TCRdb itself ran the RT-PCR reads through MiXCR, one entry per CDR3 protein. This repertoire shows hundreds of thousands of distinct CDR3 sequences, about a fifth found once; its top ten account for roughly 10%. The sample was PBMCs from blood, taken about 20 months after vaccination. The receptors originated from a man between 50 and 75 years old who received an inactivated influenza vaccine.

The CDR3 DNA reads TGTGCCAGCAGCCAAGATTCTAGCGCGAGCTCCTACGAGCAGTACTTC. This gives the protein CASSQDSSASSYEQYF. The chain joins TRBV4-2 to TRBJ2-7; the D gene is possibly TRBD2 (6 bases). This CDR3 region has 16 residues. From germline, CDR1 is LGHNA and CDR2 YNFKEQ. V lost 0 bases and J 0 bases, leaving 12 bases between the germline ends.

This clonotype was seen a few times. V gene TRBV7-2 combines with J gene TRBJ2-5, with D maybe TRBD2 (5 bases). Germline V gene lookup returns CDR1 SGHTA and CDR2 FQGNSA. Trimming cost V 5 bases and J 1 base, with 14 bases left between them. The CDR3 contains 15 residues. CDR3 bases: TGTGCCAGCAGCCCCGGGCCGGCGGGCCAAGAGACCCAGTACTTC. The encoded protein is CASSPGPAGQETQYF.

The rearrangement links TRBV5-1 to TRBJ2-1; 13 bases line up with TRBD2. V shed 2 bases and J 3 bases; nucleotides not matched to a gene: 8. The CDR3 covers 18 residues. CDR1 is SGHRS, CDR2 YFSETQ, per germline. CDR3 loop: CASSLGTSGRADYNEQFF. Written as DNA, the CDR3 is TGCGCCAGCAGCTTAGGCACTAGCGGGAGGGCGGACTACAATGAGCAGTTCTTC.

V usage is TRBV5-1 and J usage is TRBJ2-1; the D gene could be TRBD1 or TRBD2 (5 bases each). Germline V CDR1 and CDR2: SGHRS, YFSETQ. V gave up 6 bases and J gave up 0 bases, with 13 bases separating them. This CDR3 is 15 amino acids long. The CDR3 loop reads CASIYGGGSYNEQFF. In DNA form, the CDR3 reads TGCGCCAGCATATATGGTGGGGGCTCCTACAATGAGCAGTTCTTC.

CDR3 in amino acids: CASSLEGRVYYEQYF. The CDR3, as DNA: TGCGCCAGCAGCTTGGAGGGCAGGGTATACTACGAGCAGTACTTC. The genes are TRBV5-1 and TRBJ2-7, with a possible D match to TRBD1 (5 bases). V dropped 0 bases and J dropped 3 bases, with 13 bases sitting between them. Germline V lookup: CDR1 SGHRS, CDR2 YFSETQ. The CDR3 has 15 residues.

This clonotype was seen a handful of times. The genes are TRBV5-6 and TRBJ1-2; no clear D. Germline CDR1 reads SGHDT; CDR2 reads YYEEEE. This CDR3 is built from 13 residues. V gave up 6 bases and J gave up 5 bases, with 14 bases separating them. CDR3 DNA sequence: TGTGCCAGCACCTCCTCGCCACTTTATGGCTACACCTTC. Its protein product is CASTSSPLYGYTF.

V usage is TRBV4-2 and J usage is TRBJ1-6, with 9 nucleotides matching TRBD1. V lost 3 bases and J lost 6; bases outside the gene matches: 6. Germline V gives CDR1 LGHNA, CDR2 YNFKEQ. The CDR3 loop spans 16 amino acids. The chain's CDR3 is CASSQTGTGSNSPLHF. The CDR3 DNA reads TGTGCCAGCAGCCAGACCGGGACAGGGTCTAATTCACCCCTCCACTTT.

The gene calls are TRBV5-1 and TRBJ2-1; 7 bases are a match to TRBD2. J lost 7 bases, V lost 6 bases, and 19 bases had no gene match. Germline-derived CDR1 and CDR2 are SGHRS and YFSETQ. CDR3 size: 17 residues. CDR3 sequence reads: CASKKRSGEGPSNEQFF. In DNA form, the CDR3 reads TGCGCCAGCAAAAAACGGAGCGGGGAGGGCCCCTCTAATGAGCAGTTCTTC.

This rearrangement joins TRBV5-5 to TRBJ1-1; D uncertain. V was shortened by 4 bases and J by 5 bases, with 15 bases between the two germline ends. CDR3 size: 14 residues. The germline V gene encodes CDR1 SGHKS and CDR2 YYEKEE (reference sequence). DNA for the CDR3: TGTGCCAGCAGCATGGACTCCGGTAGGACTGAAGCTTTCTTT. Its translation is CASSMDSGRTEAFF.

The chain combines TRBV10-3 with TRBJ1-2; TRBD1 aligns across 7 bases. Per the germline V gene, CDR1 is ENHRY and CDR2 is SYGVKD. With 10 bases clipped from V and 2 bases from J, the junction kept 7 bases outside the gene matches. The CDR3 covers 13 residues. Here the CDR3 reads CASTGQDNYGYTF. As DNA, the CDR3 is TGTGCCAGCACAGGACAGGACAACTATGGCTACACCTTC.

This clonotype was seen a handful of times. The CDR3 nucleotides read TGTGCCAGCAGTGAAATCACGAACACCGGGGAGCTGTTTTTT. This sequence encodes CASSEITNTGELFF. The chain joins TRBV6-1 to TRBJ2-2, with no clear D. V lost 2 bases and J 0 bases, leaving 4 bases between the germline ends. The CDR3 is made up of 14 amino acids. Germline CDR1 and CDR2: MNHNS and SASEGT.

This chain connects TRBV29-1 to TRBJ2-1; D is unclear. The CDR3 runs 11 residues. V shed 4 bases and J shed 8 bases, with 9 bases lying between them. The germline V gene encodes CDR1 SQVTM and CDR2 ANQGSEA. In DNA, the CDR3 is TGCAGCGTTGGAAGTTACGATGAGCAGTTCTTC. Its translation: CSVGSYDEQFF.

This clonotype has a handful of counts. The gene calls are TRBV20-1 and TRBJ1-4; D may be TRBD1 (6 bases). V was pared by 4 bases and J by 6 bases, with 12 bases between. Germline V gene sequence: CDR1 DFQATT, CDR2 SNEGSKA (reference sequence). The CDR3 is 13 residues long. CDR3 loop: CSAKQGPYEKLFF. The CDR3 DNA reads as TGCAGTGCTAAACAGGGCCCATATGAAAAACTGTTTTTT.

This clonotype has a handful of counts. The rearrangement joins TRBV6-1 to TRBJ2-1, with D unresolved. Per germline, CDR1 MNHNS and CDR2 SASEGT. The V and J ends lost 3 bases and 8 bases respectively, with 11 bases between them. CDR3 length: 13 residues. The CDR3 coding sequence is TGTGCCAGCAGTGATCTAGGGTGGGATGAGCAGTTCTTC. Amino acids: CASSDLGWDEQFF.

The chain has TRBV6-1 and TRBJ2-1; 9 positions agree with TRBD2. From germline, CDR1 is MNHNS and CDR2 SASEGT. V shed 6 bases and J 5 bases; nucleotides not matched to a gene: 8. The CDR3 sequence is 15 residues long. The CDR3 loop is CASRGIAGENNEQFF. The CDR3 nucleotides read TGTGCCAGCAGGGGGATAGCGGGAGAGAACAATGAGCAGTTCTTC.

This clonotype has only a few counts. The chain employs TRBV2 and TRBJ1-5; no reliable D call. The CDR3 has 15 amino acids. V lost 6 bases, J lost 0 bases, and 12 bases lay in between. From germline, CDR1 is SNHLY and CDR2 FYNNEI. This CDR3 is CASRPLRNSNQPQHF. The CDR3, as DNA: TGTGCCAGCAGGCCTCTCCGGAATAGCAATCAGCCCCAGCATTTT.

The sample holds a few counts of this clonotype. The chain recombines TRBV18 with TRBJ1-2; TRBD1 matches at 8 bases. Germline CDR1 reads KGHSH; CDR2 reads LQKENI. The CDR3 length is 14 residues. Losses at the gene ends were 4 bases for V and 4 bases for J; bases not matched to a gene: 5. The CDR3 protein is CASSLEGQAYGYTF. In DNA, the CDR3 is TGTGCCAGCTCACTGGAGGGACAGGCCTATGGCTACACCTTC.

The rearrangement uses TRBV25-1 and TRBJ1-4; 7 bases align to TRBD1. Germline V gene sequence: CDR1 MGHDK, CDR2 SYGVNS. This CDR3 contains 16 residues. The ends lost 3 bases at V and 8 bases at J; junction bases unmatched: 12. The CDR3 coding sequence is TGTGCCAGCAGTGACCATCAGACAGGGACTAGGGAAAAACTGTTTTTT. Translating it yields CASSDHQTGTREKLFF.